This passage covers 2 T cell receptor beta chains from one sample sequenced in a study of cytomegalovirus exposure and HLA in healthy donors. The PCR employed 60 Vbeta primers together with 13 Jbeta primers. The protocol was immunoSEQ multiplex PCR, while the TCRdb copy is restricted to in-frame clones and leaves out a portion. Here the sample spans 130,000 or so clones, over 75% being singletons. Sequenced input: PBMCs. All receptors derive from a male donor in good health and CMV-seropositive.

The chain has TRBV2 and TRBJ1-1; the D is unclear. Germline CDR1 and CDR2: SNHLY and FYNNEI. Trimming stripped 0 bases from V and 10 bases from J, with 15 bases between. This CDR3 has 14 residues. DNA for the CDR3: TGTGCCAGCAGTGAAGCAGCTTGGGCGAACGGAGCTTTCTTT. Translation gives CASSEAAWANGAFF.

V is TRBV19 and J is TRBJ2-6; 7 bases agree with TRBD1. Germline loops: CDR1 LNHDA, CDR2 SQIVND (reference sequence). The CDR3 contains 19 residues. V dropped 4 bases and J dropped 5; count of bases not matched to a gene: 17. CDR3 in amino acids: CASSTLGQANSHRANVLTF. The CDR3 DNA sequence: TGTGCCAGTAGTACCCTTGGACAGGCGAATTCACATAGGGCCAACGTCCTGACTTTC.